The T cell receptor beta chain under discussion was sequenced for a study of T-cell reconstitution after alpha-beta-depleted transplantation in children. Concerning this clonotype itself: Just one base apart from a much larger clone, this may be a read error.

Unique molecular identifiers were incorporated into the prepared TCRbeta library. Using its own MiXCR run on the PCR reads, TCRdb lists one record per CDR3 protein. The table has approximately 490,000 distinct CDR3 sequences, 8% to 11% seen once. CDR3 length: 12 amino acids. Germline V gene sequence: CDR1 SGHVS, CDR2 FQNEAQ. The chain couples TRBV7-8 to TRBJ2-3; D may match TRBD1 or TRBD2 (5 bases each). This receptor was obtained from a child younger than 10 with inherited bone marrow failure, due to receive a stem cell transplant. The sequencing used PBMCs, collected before TCRalphabeta/CD19-depleted stem cell transplant. CDR3: CASSLDPGTQCF. The CDR3 DNA follows: TGTGCCAGCAGCTTAGACCCGGGGACGCAGTGTTTT. The full variable domain, completed using reference TRBV7-8 and TRBJ2-3, is GAGVSQSPRYKVAKRGQDVALRCDPISGHVSLFWYQQALGQGPEFLTYFQNEAQLDKSGLPSDRFFAERPEGSVSTLKIQRTQQEDSAVYLCASSLDPGTQCFGPGTRLTVL.